The 10 T cell receptor beta chains below come from one sample, sequenced in a study of monozygotic twins with inflammatory bowel disease. No DNA is given; TCRdb re-called the 5' RACE reads and lists each CDR3 protein once. This sample contains around 370,000 distinct CDR3 sequences. Sequencing was carried out using blood. The receptor set was obtained from a human donor with ulcerative colitis or Crohn's disease, or a healthy co-twin of an affected twin (not recorded which).

The V and J genes are TRBV6-2 or TRBV6-3 and TRBJ1-5. The CDR3 spans 12 residues. CDR1 is MNHEY, CDR2 SVGEGT, per germline. The CDR3 loop reads CASKRGQQPQHF.

The V call is TRBV20-1, the J call TRBJ2-7; TCRdb gives TRBD1 as the D gene, but with no DNA this cannot be confirmed. The CDR3 has 15 residues. Per the germline V gene, CDR1 is DFQATT and CDR2 is SNEGSKA (reference sequence). This CDR3 reads CSARLPGQGPYEQYF.

CDR3 sequence: CAISESGAAYNSPLHF. The chain is built from TRBV10-3 and TRBJ1-6; checking the TCRdb D call of TRBD1 is not possible without DNA. Germline values: CDR1 ENHRY, CDR2 SYGVKD. This CDR3 contains 16 residues.

The gene calls are TRBV6-5 and TRBJ2-7; the TCRdb call, TRBD1, lacks DNA for checking. CDR1 is MNHEY, CDR2 SVGAGI, per germline. The CDR3 covers 15 residues. The CDR3 is CASSYSWDRSLRQYF.

The chain is built from TRBV28 and TRBJ1-5; the TCRdb D gene call, TRBD1, has no DNA to confirm it. CDR1 MDHEN and CDR2 SYDVKM come from the germline V gene. This CDR3 region has 14 residues. CDR3 sequence: CASSADRVRQPQHF.

This rearrangement joins TRBV27 to TRBJ1-1; TCRdb lists TRBD1, though no DNA is available to test this call. Germline V lookup: CDR1 MNHEY, CDR2 SMNVEV (reference sequence). The CDR3 loop spans 14 amino acids. CDR3 protein: CASSSQGAGTEAFF.

The gene calls are TRBV29-1 and TRBJ2-1; TCRdb names TRBD2, which stays unverified in the absence of DNA. The CDR3 has 13 amino acids. Germline CDR1 and CDR2: SQVTM and ANQGSEA. The CDR3 spells CSVVLPLNNEQFF.

The chain combines TRBV7-6 with TRBJ2-5; checking the TCRdb D call of TRBD1 is not possible without DNA. Germline V gene lookup returns CDR1 SGHVS and CDR2 FNYEAQ. The CDR3 length is 16 residues. The CDR3 region is CASSLGTGETQETQYF.

V gene TRBV5-4 combines with J gene TRBJ2-5; the TRBD2 assignment by TCRdb is unverifiable without DNA. Looked up from germline, CDR1 is SGHNT and CDR2 is YYREEE (reference sequence). The CDR3 runs to 13 residues. This chain's CDR3 is CASSQKGEETQYF.

The chain carries TRBV12-3 or TRBV12-4 and TRBJ2-2; TCRdb's D call of TRBD1 is untestable without DNA. This CDR3 has 18 residues. This CDR3 reads CASSFALAGKYSTGELFF.